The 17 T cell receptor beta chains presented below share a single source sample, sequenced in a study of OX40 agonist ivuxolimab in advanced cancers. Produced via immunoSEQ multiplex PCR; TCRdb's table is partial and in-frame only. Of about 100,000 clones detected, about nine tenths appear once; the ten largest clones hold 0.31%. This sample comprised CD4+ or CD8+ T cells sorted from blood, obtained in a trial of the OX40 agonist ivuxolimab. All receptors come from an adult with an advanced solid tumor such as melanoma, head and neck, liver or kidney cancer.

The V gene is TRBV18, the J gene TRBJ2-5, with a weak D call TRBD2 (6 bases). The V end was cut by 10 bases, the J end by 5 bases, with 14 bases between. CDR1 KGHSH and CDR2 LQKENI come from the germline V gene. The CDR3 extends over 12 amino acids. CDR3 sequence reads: CATAGSGETQYF. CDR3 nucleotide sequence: TGTGCCACCGCGGGAAGCGGGGAGACCCAGTACTTC.

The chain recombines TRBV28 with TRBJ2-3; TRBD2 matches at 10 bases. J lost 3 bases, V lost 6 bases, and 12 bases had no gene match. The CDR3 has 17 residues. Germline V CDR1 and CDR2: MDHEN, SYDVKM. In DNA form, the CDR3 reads TGTGCCAGCAGCCCCGGGGCTAGCGGGAGTCGTACAGATACGCAGTATTTT. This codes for CASSPGASGSRTDTQYF.

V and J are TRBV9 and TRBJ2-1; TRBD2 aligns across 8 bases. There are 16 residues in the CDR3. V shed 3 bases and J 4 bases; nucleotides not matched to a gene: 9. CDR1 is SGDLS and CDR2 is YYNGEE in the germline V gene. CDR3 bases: TGTGCCAGCAGCGCCGACCCGGGACTAGTTTACAATGAGCAGTTCTTC. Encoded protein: CASSADPGLVYNEQFF.

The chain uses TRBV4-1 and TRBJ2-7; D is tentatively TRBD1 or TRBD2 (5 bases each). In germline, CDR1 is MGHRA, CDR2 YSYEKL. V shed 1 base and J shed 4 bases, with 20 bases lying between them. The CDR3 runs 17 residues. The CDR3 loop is CASSQASGLGSLYEQYF. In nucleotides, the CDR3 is TGCGCCAGCAGCCAAGCATCAGGGTTGGGGAGCCTATACGAGCAGTACTTC.

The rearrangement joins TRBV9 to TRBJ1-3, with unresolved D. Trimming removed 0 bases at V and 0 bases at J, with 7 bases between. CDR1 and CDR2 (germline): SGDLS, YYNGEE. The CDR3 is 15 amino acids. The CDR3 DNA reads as TGTGCCAGCAGCGTAGACGCCAGCTCTGGAAACACCATATATTTT. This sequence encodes CASSVDASSGNTIYF.

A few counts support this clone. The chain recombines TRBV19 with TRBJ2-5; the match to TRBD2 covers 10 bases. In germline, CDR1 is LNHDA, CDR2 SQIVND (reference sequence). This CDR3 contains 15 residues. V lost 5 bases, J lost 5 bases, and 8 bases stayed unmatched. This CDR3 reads CASSPGLATTETQYF. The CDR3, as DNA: TGTGCCAGTAGTCCGGGACTAGCGACTACCGAGACCCAGTACTTC. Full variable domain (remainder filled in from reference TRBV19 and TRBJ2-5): DGGITQSPKYLFRKEGQNVTLSCEQNLNHDAMYWYRQDPGQGLRLIYYSQIVNDFQKGDIAEGYSVSREKKESFPLTVTSAQKNPTAFYLCASSPGLATTETQYFGPGTRLLVL.

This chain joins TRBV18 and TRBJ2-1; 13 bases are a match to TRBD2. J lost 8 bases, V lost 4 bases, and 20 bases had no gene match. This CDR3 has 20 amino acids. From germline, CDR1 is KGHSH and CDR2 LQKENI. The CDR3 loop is CASSLRTGLGLAGDLDEQFF. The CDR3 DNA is TGTGCCAGCTCACTACGGACAGGGCTCGGACTAGCGGGAGATTTAGATGAGCAGTTCTTC.

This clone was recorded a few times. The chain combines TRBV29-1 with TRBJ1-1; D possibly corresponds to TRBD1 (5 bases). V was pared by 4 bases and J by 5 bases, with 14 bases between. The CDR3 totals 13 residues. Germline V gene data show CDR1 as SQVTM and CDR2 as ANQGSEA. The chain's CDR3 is CSVVSGTRTEAFF. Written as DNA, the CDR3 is TGCAGCGTTGTATCTGGGACGAGGACTGAAGCTTTCTTT. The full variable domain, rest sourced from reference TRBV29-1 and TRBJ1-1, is SAVISQKPSRDICQRGTSLTIQCQVDSQVTMMFWYRQQPGQSLTLIATANQGSEATYESGFVIDKFPISRPNLTFSTLTVSNMSPEDSSIYLCSVVSGTRTEAFFGQGTRLTVV.

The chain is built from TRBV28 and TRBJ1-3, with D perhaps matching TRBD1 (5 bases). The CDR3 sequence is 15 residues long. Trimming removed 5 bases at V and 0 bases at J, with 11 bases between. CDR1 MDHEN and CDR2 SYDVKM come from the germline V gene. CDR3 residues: CASSQDIISGNTIYF. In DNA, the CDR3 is TGTGCCAGCAGTCAGGACATCATCTCTGGAAACACCATATATTTT.

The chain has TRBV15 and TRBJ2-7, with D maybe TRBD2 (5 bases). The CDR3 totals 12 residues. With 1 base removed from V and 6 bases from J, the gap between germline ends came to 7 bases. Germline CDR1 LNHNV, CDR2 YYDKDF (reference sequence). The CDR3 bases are TGTGCCACCAGCAGAGTAGGAGGCGAGCAGTACTTC. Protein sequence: CATSRVGGEQYF.

In DNA, the CDR3 is TGTGCCAGCAGCCCAGGACACCTCTACGGAGAGCAGTTCTTC. The encoded protein is CASSPGHLYGEQFF. The genes are TRBV7-2 and TRBJ2-1, with D perhaps matching TRBD1 (5 bases). This CDR3 has 14 amino acids. Trimming removed 5 bases from V and 10 bases from J, with 18 bases in between. Per germline, CDR1 SGHTA and CDR2 FQGNSA.

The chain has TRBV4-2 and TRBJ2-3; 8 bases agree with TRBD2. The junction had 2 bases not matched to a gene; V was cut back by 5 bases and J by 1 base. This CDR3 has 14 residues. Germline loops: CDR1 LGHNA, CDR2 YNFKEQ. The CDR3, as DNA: TGTGCCAGCAGCTCGGGGGGGGGCACAGATACGCAGTATTTT. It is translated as CASSSGGGTDTQYF.

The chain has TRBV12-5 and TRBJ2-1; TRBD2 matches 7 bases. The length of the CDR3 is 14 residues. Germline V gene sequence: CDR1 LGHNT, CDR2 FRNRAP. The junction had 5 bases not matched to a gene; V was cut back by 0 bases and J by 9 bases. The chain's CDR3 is CASGLVTREGEQFF. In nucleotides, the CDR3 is TGTGCTAGTGGTTTGGTAACAAGGGAGGGTGAGCAGTTCTTC.

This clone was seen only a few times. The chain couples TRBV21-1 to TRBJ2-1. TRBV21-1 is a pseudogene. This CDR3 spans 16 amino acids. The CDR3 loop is CASSKAGRTEYNEQFF. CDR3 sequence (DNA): TGTGCCAGCAGCAAAGCGGGGAGGACAGAATACAATGAGCAGTTCTTC.

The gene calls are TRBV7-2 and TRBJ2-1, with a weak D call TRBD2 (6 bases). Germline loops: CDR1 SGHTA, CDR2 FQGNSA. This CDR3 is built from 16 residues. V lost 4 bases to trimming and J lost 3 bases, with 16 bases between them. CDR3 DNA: TGTGCCAGCAGCTCAAAAGCCGGGACTTTCTACAATGAGCAGTTCTTC. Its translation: CASSSKAGTFYNEQFF. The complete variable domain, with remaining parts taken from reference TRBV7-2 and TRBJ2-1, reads GAGVSQSPSNKVTEKGKDVELRCDPISGHTALYWYRQSLGQGLEFLIYFQGNSAPDKSGLPSDRFSAERTGGSVSTLTIQRTQQEDSAVYLCASSSKAGTFYNEQFFGPGTRLTVL.

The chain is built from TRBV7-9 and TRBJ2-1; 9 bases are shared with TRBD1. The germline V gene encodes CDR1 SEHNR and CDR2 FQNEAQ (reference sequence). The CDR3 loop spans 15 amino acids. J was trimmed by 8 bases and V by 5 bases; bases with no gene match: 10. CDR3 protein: CASSQIPTGGDEQFF. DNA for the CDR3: TGTGCCAGCAGCCAAATCCCCACAGGGGGCGATGAGCAGTTCTTC.

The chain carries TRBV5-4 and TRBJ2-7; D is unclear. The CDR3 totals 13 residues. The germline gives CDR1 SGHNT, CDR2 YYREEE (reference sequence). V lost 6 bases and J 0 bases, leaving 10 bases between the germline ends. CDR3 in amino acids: CASTSDGSYEQYF. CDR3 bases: TGTGCCAGCACCTCGGACGGCTCCTACGAGCAGTACTTC.